These 29 T cell receptor beta chains were all obtained from the same sample, sequenced in a study of cytomegalovirus exposure and HLA in healthy donors. This table comes from immunoSEQ multiplex PCR, and its TCRdb copy is limited to in-frame clones, with some not included. The data contain around 200,000 clones, about four fifths of them singletons. The material sequenced was PBMCs. Every receptor here comes from a woman under 30 in good health and CMV-seropositive.

This clone appeared once. The chain couples TRBV4-3 to TRBJ2-1; 13 nucleotides align to TRBD2. Germline V gene data show CDR1 as LGHNA and CDR2 as YSLEER. This CDR3 contains 16 residues. After removal of 6 bases from V and 7 bases from J, the junction contained 9 bases not matched to a gene. The CDR3 here is CASRLETGLAGNEQFF. Written as DNA, the CDR3 is TGCGCCAGCAGACTCGAAACGGGACTAGCGGGAAATGAGCAGTTCTTC.

The chain recombines TRBV19 with TRBJ1-1; 7 nucleotides line up with TRBD1. The trim removed 5 bases at V and 2 bases at J, leaving 5 bases unmatched. From germline, CDR1 is LNHDA and CDR2 SQIVND (reference sequence). This CDR3 spans 14 amino acids. CDR3 coding DNA: TGTGCCAGTAGTCCGGACAGGACAAACACTGAAGCTTTCTTT. It is translated as CASSPDRTNTEAFF.

The chain combines TRBV6-1 with TRBJ1-2, with 8 bases that match TRBD1. V lost 2 bases, J lost 6 bases, and 5 bases stayed unmatched. The CDR3 consists of 14 residues. Germline CDR1 reads MNHNS; CDR2 reads SASEGT. CDR3 sequence: CASSERTGRDGYTF. The CDR3 DNA reads TGTGCCAGCAGTGAACGGACAGGGCGCGATGGCTACACCTTC.

This chain uses TRBV6-1 with TRBJ1-5, with 7 bases aligning to TRBD1. J was trimmed by 0 bases and V by 5 bases; bases with no gene match: 4. This CDR3 is built from 15 residues. The germline CDR1 and CDR2 sequences are MNHNS and SASEGT. The CDR3 region has the DNA TGTGCCAGCAGTCAGGGACAGTATAGCAATCAGCCCCAGCATTTT. It yields the protein CASSQGQYSNQPQHF.

The chain joins TRBV27 to TRBJ2-5; D might be TRBD1 (5 bases). Trimming took 3 bases from V and 4 from J, leaving 15 bases between them. The CDR3 contains 15 residues. Germline loops: CDR1 MNHEY, CDR2 SMNVEV (reference sequence). The CDR3: CASSLSSGIGETQYF. Here the CDR3 DNA reads TGTGCCAGCAGTTTGTCATCAGGGATCGGAGAGACCCAGTACTTC.

J is TRBJ1-2 and V is TRBV5-4; 7 bases align to TRBD1. This CDR3 spans 16 amino acids. Trimming removed 4 bases from V and 1 base from J; junction bases left unmatched: 10. The V gene's germline CDR1 is SGHNT and CDR2 YYREEE (reference sequence). The CDR3: CASSDRRQGGNYGYTF. The CDR3 bases are TGTGCCAGCAGCGACCGTAGACAGGGTGGTAACTATGGCTACACCTTC.

For this clone: Other DNA sequences within the sample encode an identical CDR3. The chain joins TRBV18 to TRBJ2-3; possibly TRBD2 for D (5 bases). Germline CDR1 reads KGHSH; CDR2 reads LQKENI. The CDR3 extends over 14 amino acids. The V end was cut by 0 bases, the J end by 1 base, with 5 bases between. CDR3 sequence: CASSPPSGTDTQYF. The CDR3 bases are TGTGCCAGCTCACCACCTAGCGGCACAGATACGCAGTATTTT.

The V and J genes are TRBV7-7 and TRBJ2-7, with TRBD2 identical over 11 bases. Germline V gene sequence: CDR1 SSHAT, CDR2 FNYEAQ (reference sequence). J gave up 3 bases and V 5 bases, and 3 bases lay outside the gene matches. This CDR3 region has 14 residues. CDR3 region: CASSAGTSGYEQYF. Written as DNA, the CDR3 is TGTGCCAGCAGCGCCGGGACTAGCGGCTACGAGCAGTACTTC.

This chain joins TRBV9 and TRBJ2-7; D possibly corresponds to TRBD2 (5 bases). CDR1 SGDLS and CDR2 YYNGEE come from the germline V gene. V lost 3 bases, J lost 0 bases, and 19 bases lay in between. This CDR3 spans 17 amino acids. The CDR3 spells CASSANREGSSSYEQYF. The CDR3 DNA sequence: TGTGCCAGCAGCGCAAATCGGGAAGGGTCGAGCTCCTACGAGCAGTACTTC.

The chain has TRBV5-1 and TRBJ2-3; 8 bases fit TRBD2. With V trimmed by 2 bases and J by 3 bases, 14 bases remained unmatched. The CDR3 is 18 residues long. Germline lookup yields CDR1 SGHRS and CDR2 YFSETQ. For the CDR3, the DNA is TGCGCCAGCAGCTTTCCGACCCACGGGGGGGCCGAGACAGATACGCAGTATTTT. This sequence encodes CASSFPTHGGAETDTQYF. The full variable domain, rest sourced from reference TRBV5-1 and TRBJ2-3, is KAGVTQTPRYLIKTRGQQVTLSCSPISGHRSVSWYQQTPGQGLQFLFEYFSETQRNKGNFPGRFSGRQFSNSRSEMNVSTLELGDSALYLCASSFPTHGGAETDTQYFGPGTRLTVL.

The rearrangement links TRBV6-1 to TRBJ1-1; D gene uncertain. The CDR3 runs to 14 residues. V lost 6 bases and J lost 0, with 11 bases in between. The germline gives CDR1 MNHNS, CDR2 SASEGT. CDR3 sequence reads: CASSLAGLNTEAFF. The CDR3 DNA is TGTGCCAGCAGCTTGGCAGGTCTGAACACTGAAGCTTTCTTT.

The CDR3 DNA reads as TGTGCCAGCAGCCCGGATGGTGGGGACTTACTCCACTTT. This codes for CASSPDGGDLLHF. The V and J genes are TRBV7-9 and TRBJ1-6, with D perhaps matching TRBD1 (5 bases). V was pared by 5 bases and J by 16 bases, with 18 bases between. This CDR3 is 13 amino acids long. Germline lookup yields CDR1 SEHNR and CDR2 FQNEAQ (reference sequence).

This clone was recorded only once. The rearrangement joins TRBV7-9 to TRBJ2-2; 8 bases are a match to TRBD1. The germline CDR1 and CDR2 sequences are SEHNR and FQNEAQ (reference sequence). The CDR3 contains 15 residues. Losses at the gene ends were 1 base for V and 3 bases for J; bases not matched to a gene: 1. CDR3 protein: CASSLDRGDTGELFF. CDR3 DNA: TGTGCCAGCAGCTTAGACAGGGGGGACACCGGGGAGCTGTTTTTT.

At least ten counts were recorded for this clone. This sequence joins TRBV2 and TRBJ1-5; TRBD1 is a possible D gene (5 bases). The CDR3 runs 14 residues. With 4 bases removed from V and 1 base from J, the gap between germline ends came to 8 bases. CDR1 is SNHLY and CDR2 is FYNNEI in the germline V gene. The CDR3 DNA follows: TGTGCCAGCAGTGTGCGGGGGAGCAATCAGCCCCAGCATTTT. Translated, it gives CASSVRGSNQPQHF.

The chain couples TRBV10-3 to TRBJ1-1; 7 positions match TRBD1. The germline gives CDR1 ENHRY, CDR2 SYGVKD. This CDR3 spans 15 amino acids. Trimming removed 2 bases from V and 0 bases from J; junction bases left unmatched: 3. Here the CDR3 reads CAISEGDRLNTEAFF. The CDR3 nucleotides are TGTGCCATCAGTGAGGGGGACAGACTGAACACTGAAGCTTTCTTT.

The chain couples TRBV7-7 to TRBJ2-1; D remains ambiguous. V lost 4 bases and J lost 8, with 12 bases in between. The V gene's germline CDR1 is SSHAT and CDR2 FNYEAQ (reference sequence). The length of the CDR3 is 13 residues. DNA of the CDR3: TGTGCCAGCAGCTACCTGGCAGGCGATGAGCAGTTCTTC. Translating gives CASSYLAGDEQFF.

The chain couples TRBV5-8 to TRBJ2-3; TRBD1 matches at 9 bases. With 6 bases clipped from V and 6 bases from J, the junction kept 5 bases outside the gene matches. CDR1 is SGHTS, CDR2 YDEGEE, per germline. The length of the CDR3 is 13 residues. The chain's CDR3 is CASNRGLTDTQYF. For the CDR3, the DNA is TGTGCCAGCAACAGGGGGCTTACCGATACGCAGTATTTT.

This rearrangement joins TRBV4-1 to TRBJ1-6, with D hard to call. Germline CDR1 reads MGHRA; CDR2 reads YSYEKL. The V end lost 0 bases, the J end lost 6 bases, and 9 bases lay between the germline ends. This CDR3 is 15 amino acids long. CDR3 nucleotide sequence: TGCGCCAGCAGCCAAGAGAGACAAGTTAATTCACCCCTCCACTTT. This encodes CASSQERQVNSPLHF.

The J gene is TRBJ2-1, the V gene TRBV6-5; 8 bases agree with TRBD2. Per germline, CDR1 MNHEY and CDR2 SVGAGI. CDR3 size: 15 residues. Unmatched junction bases numbered 7, after V lost 6 bases and J lost 3 bases. The CDR3 loop reads CASRHSSGGYNEQFF. For the CDR3, the DNA is TGTGCCAGCAGACACAGCAGCGGGGGCTACAATGAGCAGTTCTTC.

V gene TRBV5-5 combines with J gene TRBJ1-5, with a possible D match to TRBD1 (5 bases). The CDR3 length is 15 residues. Trimming took off 3 bases at V and 5 bases at J, with 15 bases between the two ends. Germline V lookup: CDR1 SGHKS, CDR2 YYEKEE (reference sequence). The CDR3 sequence is CASSSGNRYHQPQHF. The CDR3 DNA reads as TGTGCCAGCAGCTCAGGGAACAGGTATCATCAGCCCCAGCATTTT. The variable domain in full, with the rest retrieved from reference TRBV5-5 and TRBJ1-5, is DAGVTQSPTHLIKTRGQQVTLRCSPISGHKSVSWYQQVLGQGPQFIFQYYEKEERGRGNFPDRFSARQFPNYSSELNVNALLLGDSALYLCASSSGNRYHQPQHFGDGTRLSIL.

V usage is TRBV6-1 and J usage is TRBJ2-7; 9 bases match TRBD2. The germline V gene encodes CDR1 MNHNS and CDR2 SASEGT. V shed 3 bases, J shed 3 bases, and the junction held 9 bases outside the gene matches. The CDR3 consists of 16 residues. CDR3 nucleotide sequence: TGTGCCAGCAGTGAGGGGCCAGCGGGGGGCCTCTACGAGCAGTACTTC. This translates into CASSEGPAGGLYEQYF.

The rearrangement links TRBV27 to TRBJ2-3, with 7 bases that match TRBD1. This CDR3 is built from 15 residues. From germline, CDR1 is MNHEY and CDR2 SMNVEV (reference sequence). Trimming at V came to 5 bases and at J to 4 bases, leaving 9 bases not matched to a gene. CDR3 protein: CASSTTGLGPDTQYF. The CDR3 nucleotides read TGTGCCAGCAGTACGACAGGGCTCGGCCCAGATACGCAGTATTTT.

J is TRBJ2-7 and V is TRBV4-2; TRBD2 might be the D (7 bases). V lost 0 bases and J 3 bases, leaving 18 bases between the germline ends. The CDR3 covers 17 residues. CDR1 and CDR2 from the germline V gene are LGHNA and YNFKEQ. The CDR3 is CASSQEGRRGPYYEQYF. The CDR3 DNA follows: TGTGCCAGCAGCCAAGAGGGTAGGCGGGGGCCATACTACGAGCAGTACTTC.

About this clone itself: One end of the junction fails to match germline, which may point to a read error. This rearrangement joins TRBV27 to TRBJ1-2; 9 bases align to TRBD1. In germline, CDR1 is MNHEY, CDR2 SMNVEV (reference sequence). The CDR3 is made up of 13 amino acids. The CDR3 here is CASSSSGQGSEIF. In DNA form, the CDR3 reads TGTGCCAGCAGTTCCTCGGGACAGGGATCAGAGATCTTC.

This clone was found once. The chain links TRBV29-1 to TRBJ1-2; a weak D match, TRBD1 (5 bases). Germline-derived CDR1 and CDR2 are SQVTM and ANQGSEA. This CDR3 region has 13 residues. Trimming removed 4 bases from V and 3 bases from J, with 12 bases in between. CDR3 nucleotides: TGCAGCGTTGTGGTGGGGGGGGACTATGGCTACACCTTC. Its translation: CSVVVGGDYGYTF.

The rearrangement links TRBV7-9 to TRBJ2-7, with D possibly matching TRBD1 (6 bases). V lost 0 bases, J lost 0 bases, and 12 bases lay in between. There are 16 residues in the CDR3. CDR1 SEHNR and CDR2 FQNEAQ come from the germline V gene (reference sequence). CDR3 coding DNA: TGTGCCAGCAGCTTAGCAGCAGGGGCCCTCTCCTACGAGCAGTACTTC. It yields the protein CASSLAAGALSYEQYF. Full variable domain (missing parts from reference TRBV7-9 and TRBJ2-7): DTGVSQNPRHKITKRGQNVTFRCDPISEHNRLYWYRQTLGQGPEFLTYFQNEAQLEKSRLLSDRFSAERPKGSFSTLEIQRTEQGDSAMYLCASSLAAGALSYEQYFGPGTRLTVT.

To note about this clone: The same CDR3 is also encoded by other DNA sequences in this sample. The CDR3 loop reads CATSRVSGDYNEQFF. CDR3 in DNA: TGTGCCACCAGCAGAGTTTCGGGGGACTACAATGAGCAGTTCTTC. The chain employs TRBV15 and TRBJ2-1; tentative D call: TRBD2 (6 bases). The CDR3 consists of 15 residues. V lost 1 base and J lost 3, with 10 bases in between. CDR1 is LNHNV, CDR2 YYDKDF, per germline (reference sequence).

The chain is built from TRBV4-2 and TRBJ2-3; the D is unclear. CDR1 is LGHNA and CDR2 is YNFKEQ in the germline V gene. The CDR3 sequence is 17 residues long. V was pared by 1 base and J by 4 bases, with 18 bases between. The CDR3 loop reads CASSQGRSVLGADTQYF. The CDR3 DNA reads TGTGCCAGCAGCCAAGGGCGCTCGGTCCTAGGCGCAGATACGCAGTATTTT.

This clone was found a few times. V gene TRBV11-3 combines with J gene TRBJ1-2, with D possibly TRBD1 on 6 matching bases. Trimming removed 11 bases from V and 0 bases from J, with 16 bases in between. The CDR3 has 14 residues. Germline-derived CDR1 and CDR2 are SGHNT and YENEEA. This chain's CDR3 is CASRPGTPNYGYTF. The DNA for the CDR3 is TGTGCCTCTCGCCCAGGGACACCTAACTATGGCTACACCTTC. Using reference TRBV11-3 and TRBJ1-2 for the parts outside the CDR3, the full variable domain is EAGVVQSPRYKIIEKKQPVAFWCNPISGHNTLYWYLQNLGQGPELLIRYENEEAVDDSQLPKDRFSAERLKGVDSTLKIQPAELGDSAVYLCASRPGTPNYGYTFGSGTRLTVV.